These 14 T cell receptor beta chains were all obtained from the same sample, sequenced in a study of T cells in Graves' hyperthyroidism and ophthalmopathy. Researchers amplified the TCR beta CDR3 regions from RNA transcripts. When the TCR CDR3 underwent first-round RT-PCR, the HTBI primer set was used. TCRdb reprocessed the multiplex PCR reads via MiXCR and lists one record per CDR3 protein. The data hold about 400,000 distinct CDR3 sequences, with around 16% observed a single time. The sequenced sample consisted of blood. Every receptor here comes from a woman under 30 with Graves' hyperthyroidism.

This clonotype was counted at least ten times. This chain uses TRBV29-1 with TRBJ2-1; D is ambiguous. Trimming removed 0 bases from V and 8 bases from J, with 11 bases in between. Germline CDR1 and CDR2: SQVTM and ANQGSEA. This CDR3 comprises 13 residues. This chain's CDR3 is CSVEENVVYEQFF. DNA for the CDR3: TGCAGCGTTGAAGAAAATGTAGTCTATGAGCAGTTCTTC.

Details on this clonotype: A much larger clone lies one base from this, so it may be a read error. This chain links TRBV6-2 or TRBV6-3 with TRBJ1-4; 7 bases are shared with TRBD1. After removal of 3 bases from V and 3 bases from J, the junction contained 10 bases not matched to a gene. The CDR3 has 17 residues. Germline V CDR1 and CDR2: MNHEY, SVGEGT. CDR3 in amino acids: CASSYYPVGTANEKLFF. The CDR3 coding sequence is TGTGCCAGCAGTTATTATCCCGTCGGGACAGCTAATGAAAAACTGTTTTTT.

The J gene is TRBJ1-2, the V gene TRBV7-3, with D perhaps matching TRBD1 (6 bases). The CDR3 runs 14 residues. Germline V lookup: CDR1 SGHTA, CDR2 FQGTGA. Between the trimmed V and J ends, which lost 2 bases and 6 bases, there was a span of 13 bases. The CDR3 bases are TGTGCCAGCAGCTTATGGGGCTCAGGGGATGGCTACACCTTC. Translating it yields CASSLWGSGDGYTF. Full variable domain (rest looked up from reference TRBV7-3 and TRBJ1-2): GAGVSQTPSNKVTEKGKYVELRCDPISGHTALYWYRQSLGQGPEFLIYFQGTGAADDSGLPNDRFFAVRPEGSVSTLKIQRTERGDSAVYLCASSLWGSGDGYTFGSGTRLTVV.

This chain uses TRBV15 with TRBJ2-5; D might be TRBD2 (6 bases). Germline V CDR1 and CDR2: LNHNV, YYDKDF (reference sequence). The CDR3 has 15 amino acids. Deletions cut 1 base from V and 4 bases from J, with 13 bases between. CDR3 region: CATSRVGAAGETQYF. The CDR3 DNA follows: TGTGCCACCAGCAGAGTTGGGGCAGCGGGAGAGACCCAGTACTTC.

This clonotype has ten or more counts. V gene TRBV28 combines with J gene TRBJ2-1; 7 bases are a match to TRBD1. The junction had 4 bases not matched to a gene; V was cut back by 2 bases and J by 0 bases. Germline-derived CDR1 and CDR2 are MDHEN and SYDVKM. The CDR3 is made up of 16 amino acids. CDR3 region: CASSLVQGISYNEQFF. The DNA of the CDR3 is TGTGCCAGCAGTTTAGTACAGGGGATCTCCTACAATGAGCAGTTCTTC. The entire variable domain, with the rest obtained from reference TRBV28 and TRBJ2-1, is as follows: DVKVTQSSRYLVKRTGEKVFLECVQDMDHENMFWYRQDPGLGLRLIYFSYDVKMKEKGDIPEGYSVSREKKERFSLILESASTNQTSMYLCASSLVQGISYNEQFFGPGTRLTVL.

The table lists this clonotype with many counts. This sequence joins TRBV29-1 and TRBJ2-3, with TRBD2 matching over 10 bases. The V segment lost 6 bases and the J segment 3 bases; nucleotides outside the gene matches: 6. Germline V gene sequence: CDR1 SQVTM, CDR2 ANQGSEA. The CDR3 loop spans 14 amino acids. CDR3 region: CSVRAGGLTDTQYF. The CDR3 nucleotides are TGCAGCGTGAGAGCGGGAGGGCTGACAGATACGCAGTATTTT.

This clonotype was found many times. The rearrangement uses TRBV6-2 or TRBV6-3 and TRBJ2-1; TRBD1 agrees at 10 bases. Germline-derived CDR1 and CDR2 are MNHEY and SVGEGT. With 6 bases clipped from V and 8 bases from J, the junction kept 7 bases outside the gene matches. The CDR3 is made up of 14 amino acids. The CDR3 is CASRGQGGFDEQFF. In nucleotides, the CDR3 is TGTGCCAGCAGAGGACAGGGGGGTTTCGATGAGCAGTTCTTC.

The J gene is TRBJ2-1, the V gene TRBV11-3; 9 bases match TRBD1. J lost 8 bases, V lost 2 bases, and 10 bases had no gene match. Germline V gives CDR1 SGHNT, CDR2 YENEEA. This CDR3 region has 16 residues. CDR3 loop: CASSLTPGTGIYEQFF. For the CDR3, the DNA is TGTGCCAGCAGCTTAACTCCCGGGACAGGGATCTATGAGCAGTTCTTC.

This clonotype was picked up a small number of times. The chain links TRBV14 to TRBJ1-1; perhaps TRBD1 as D (6 bases). Trimming took 4 bases from V and 1 from J, leaving 19 bases between them. The CDR3 totals 17 residues. CDR1 SGHDN and CDR2 FVKESK come from the germline V gene. The CDR3 sequence is CASSPLGFGQRNTEAFF. The CDR3 coding sequence is TGTGCCAGCAGCCCTTTAGGTTTTGGACAGCGGAACACTGAAGCTTTCTTT.

At least ten counts were recorded for this clonotype. V gene TRBV6-2 or TRBV6-3 combines with J gene TRBJ2-3; D is perhaps TRBD2 (5 bases). Germline CDR1 and CDR2: MNHEY and SVGEGT. The CDR3 totals 16 residues. Between the trimmed V and J ends, which lost 2 bases and 4 bases, there was a span of 16 bases. The CDR3 protein is CASSYNQGVGADTQYF. Here the CDR3 DNA reads TGTGCCAGCAGTTACAATCAAGGCGTCGGGGCAGATACGCAGTATTTT.

The chain has TRBV10-2 and TRBJ2-3, with D tentatively TRBD1 (6 bases). The J call may be wrong; the DNA end is better matched by TRBJ1-5. The CDR3 spans 15 residues. Germline loops: CDR1 WSHSY, CDR2 SAAADI. The CDR3 nucleotides read TGCGCCAGCAGTTCACGGAGCGGGGGCACAGATACGCAGCATTTT. This sequence encodes CASSSRSGGTDTQHF.

The DNA for the CDR3 is TGTGCCAGCAGTTTACAGGGAGTCTTAAACGAGCAGTACTTC. This gives the protein CASSLQGVLNEQYF. V is TRBV12-3 or TRBV12-4 and J is TRBJ2-7; the D call may be TRBD1 or TRBD2 (5 bases each). The CDR3 loop spans 14 amino acids. Trimming left V 2 bases short and J 5 bases short, with 13 bases between.

This clonotype came up many times. The rearrangement uses TRBV12-3 or TRBV12-4 and TRBJ2-1, with TRBD1 identical over 8 bases. There are 17 residues in the CDR3. J gave up 6 bases and V 7 bases, and 17 bases lay outside the gene matches. The CDR3 DNA reads TGTGCCAGCACTTCCAGGACAGGGTCAAAAATCGGCAATGAGCAGTTCTTC. Translating it yields CASTSRTGSKIGNEQFF.

This clonotype was observed many times. The chain employs TRBV10-2 and TRBJ1-6; a possible D gene is TRBD1 (5 bases). This CDR3 spans 13 amino acids. CDR1 and CDR2 (germline): WSHSY, SAAADI. Trimming removed 8 bases at V and 10 bases at J, with 15 bases between. CDR3 sequence reads: CASWDSGGSPLHF. The DNA for the CDR3 is TGCGCCAGCTGGGACTCGGGTGGATCACCCCTCCACTTT.